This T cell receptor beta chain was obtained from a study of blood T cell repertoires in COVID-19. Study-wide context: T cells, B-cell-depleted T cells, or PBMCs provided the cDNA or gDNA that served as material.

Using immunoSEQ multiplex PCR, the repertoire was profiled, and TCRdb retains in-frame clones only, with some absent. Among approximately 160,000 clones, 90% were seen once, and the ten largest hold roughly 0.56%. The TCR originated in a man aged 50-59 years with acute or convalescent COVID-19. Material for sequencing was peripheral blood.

In nucleotides, the CDR3 is TGTGCCAGCAGTTTAGTCTGGCGGGGCACTGAAGCTTTCTTT. Its protein product is CASSLVWRGTEAFF. This chain uses TRBV27 with TRBJ1-1, with no clear D. Germline CDR1 and CDR2: MNHEY and SMNVEV (reference sequence). Trimming took off 2 bases at V and 4 bases at J, with 11 bases between the two ends. The CDR3 extends over 14 amino acids.